This T cell receptor (beta chain) stems from a study of T cells after posttransplantation cyclophosphamide. Study conclusions and caveats: Skin or GI-infiltrating T cells shared few TRB sequences with blood. TRB clonality was highly associated with recipient CMV seropositivity and reactivation.

Profiling relied on immunoSEQ multiplex PCR, and the TCRdb table lists in-frame clones only, not all of them. The repertoire yields about 2,800 clones, none seen only once; the top ten contain about 17%. Busulfan-fludarabine conditioning, marrow transplant, and cyclophosphamide on days +3 and +4 were administered. This clone was found many times. Its antigen is still unknown. CDR1 and CDR2 from the germline V gene are LGHNT and FRNRAP. Trimming stripped 7 bases from V and 1 base from J, with 7 bases between. This CDR3 spans 13 amino acids. J is TRBJ2-2 and V is TRBV12-5; TRBD1 is a possible D gene (6 bases). The TCR originated in a female patient between 55 and 75 years old who received an allogeneic stem cell transplant from an unrelated donor, was CMV-positive, and had acute GVHD only. Some T cells may be supplied by the graft donor. The source was PBMCs, collected 30 days after allogeneic stem cell transplant with posttransplant cyclophosphamide. CDR3 nucleotides: TGTGCTAGTGAAGGGGGGAACACCGGGGAGCTGTTTTTT. It translates to CASEGGNTGELFF.